Sequencing of this TCR beta chain was carried out in a study of T cells in Graves' hyperthyroidism and ophthalmopathy. Overall study results and limits: For ophthalmopathy, model prediction preceded onset by a median around six months.

Regions amplified from RNA transcripts were the TCR beta CDR3 regions. RT-PCR in the first round (using the HTBI primer set) targeted the TCR CDR3. From the multiplex PCR reads, TCRdb called clonotypes with MiXCR, one entry per CDR3 protein. The sample holds approximately 370,000 distinct CDR3 sequences, under 15% seen once. In the case of this clonotype: Its specificity is not known.

The germline V gene encodes CDR1 MNHNS and CDR2 SASEGT. The CDR3 is 15 amino acids. The trim removed 7 bases at V and 6 bases at J, leaving 9 bases unmatched. A lack of ophthalmopathy progression within 18 months defined stable Graves' hyperthyroidism. Clinical symptoms, serum thyroxine, TRAb, thyroid ultrasound and orbital computed tomography established diagnosis. From around 11 ml of fresh peripheral blood, PBMCs were isolated. The chain has TRBV6-1 and TRBJ1-5; 10 positions match TRBD1. The specimen was blood. The sequence derives from a woman aged 25 to 39 with Graves' hyperthyroidism. The CDR3 region is CASKTQGQGSQPQHF. CDR3 sequence (DNA): TGTGCCAGCAAAACCCAGGGACAGGGGAGTCAGCCCCAGCATTTT.